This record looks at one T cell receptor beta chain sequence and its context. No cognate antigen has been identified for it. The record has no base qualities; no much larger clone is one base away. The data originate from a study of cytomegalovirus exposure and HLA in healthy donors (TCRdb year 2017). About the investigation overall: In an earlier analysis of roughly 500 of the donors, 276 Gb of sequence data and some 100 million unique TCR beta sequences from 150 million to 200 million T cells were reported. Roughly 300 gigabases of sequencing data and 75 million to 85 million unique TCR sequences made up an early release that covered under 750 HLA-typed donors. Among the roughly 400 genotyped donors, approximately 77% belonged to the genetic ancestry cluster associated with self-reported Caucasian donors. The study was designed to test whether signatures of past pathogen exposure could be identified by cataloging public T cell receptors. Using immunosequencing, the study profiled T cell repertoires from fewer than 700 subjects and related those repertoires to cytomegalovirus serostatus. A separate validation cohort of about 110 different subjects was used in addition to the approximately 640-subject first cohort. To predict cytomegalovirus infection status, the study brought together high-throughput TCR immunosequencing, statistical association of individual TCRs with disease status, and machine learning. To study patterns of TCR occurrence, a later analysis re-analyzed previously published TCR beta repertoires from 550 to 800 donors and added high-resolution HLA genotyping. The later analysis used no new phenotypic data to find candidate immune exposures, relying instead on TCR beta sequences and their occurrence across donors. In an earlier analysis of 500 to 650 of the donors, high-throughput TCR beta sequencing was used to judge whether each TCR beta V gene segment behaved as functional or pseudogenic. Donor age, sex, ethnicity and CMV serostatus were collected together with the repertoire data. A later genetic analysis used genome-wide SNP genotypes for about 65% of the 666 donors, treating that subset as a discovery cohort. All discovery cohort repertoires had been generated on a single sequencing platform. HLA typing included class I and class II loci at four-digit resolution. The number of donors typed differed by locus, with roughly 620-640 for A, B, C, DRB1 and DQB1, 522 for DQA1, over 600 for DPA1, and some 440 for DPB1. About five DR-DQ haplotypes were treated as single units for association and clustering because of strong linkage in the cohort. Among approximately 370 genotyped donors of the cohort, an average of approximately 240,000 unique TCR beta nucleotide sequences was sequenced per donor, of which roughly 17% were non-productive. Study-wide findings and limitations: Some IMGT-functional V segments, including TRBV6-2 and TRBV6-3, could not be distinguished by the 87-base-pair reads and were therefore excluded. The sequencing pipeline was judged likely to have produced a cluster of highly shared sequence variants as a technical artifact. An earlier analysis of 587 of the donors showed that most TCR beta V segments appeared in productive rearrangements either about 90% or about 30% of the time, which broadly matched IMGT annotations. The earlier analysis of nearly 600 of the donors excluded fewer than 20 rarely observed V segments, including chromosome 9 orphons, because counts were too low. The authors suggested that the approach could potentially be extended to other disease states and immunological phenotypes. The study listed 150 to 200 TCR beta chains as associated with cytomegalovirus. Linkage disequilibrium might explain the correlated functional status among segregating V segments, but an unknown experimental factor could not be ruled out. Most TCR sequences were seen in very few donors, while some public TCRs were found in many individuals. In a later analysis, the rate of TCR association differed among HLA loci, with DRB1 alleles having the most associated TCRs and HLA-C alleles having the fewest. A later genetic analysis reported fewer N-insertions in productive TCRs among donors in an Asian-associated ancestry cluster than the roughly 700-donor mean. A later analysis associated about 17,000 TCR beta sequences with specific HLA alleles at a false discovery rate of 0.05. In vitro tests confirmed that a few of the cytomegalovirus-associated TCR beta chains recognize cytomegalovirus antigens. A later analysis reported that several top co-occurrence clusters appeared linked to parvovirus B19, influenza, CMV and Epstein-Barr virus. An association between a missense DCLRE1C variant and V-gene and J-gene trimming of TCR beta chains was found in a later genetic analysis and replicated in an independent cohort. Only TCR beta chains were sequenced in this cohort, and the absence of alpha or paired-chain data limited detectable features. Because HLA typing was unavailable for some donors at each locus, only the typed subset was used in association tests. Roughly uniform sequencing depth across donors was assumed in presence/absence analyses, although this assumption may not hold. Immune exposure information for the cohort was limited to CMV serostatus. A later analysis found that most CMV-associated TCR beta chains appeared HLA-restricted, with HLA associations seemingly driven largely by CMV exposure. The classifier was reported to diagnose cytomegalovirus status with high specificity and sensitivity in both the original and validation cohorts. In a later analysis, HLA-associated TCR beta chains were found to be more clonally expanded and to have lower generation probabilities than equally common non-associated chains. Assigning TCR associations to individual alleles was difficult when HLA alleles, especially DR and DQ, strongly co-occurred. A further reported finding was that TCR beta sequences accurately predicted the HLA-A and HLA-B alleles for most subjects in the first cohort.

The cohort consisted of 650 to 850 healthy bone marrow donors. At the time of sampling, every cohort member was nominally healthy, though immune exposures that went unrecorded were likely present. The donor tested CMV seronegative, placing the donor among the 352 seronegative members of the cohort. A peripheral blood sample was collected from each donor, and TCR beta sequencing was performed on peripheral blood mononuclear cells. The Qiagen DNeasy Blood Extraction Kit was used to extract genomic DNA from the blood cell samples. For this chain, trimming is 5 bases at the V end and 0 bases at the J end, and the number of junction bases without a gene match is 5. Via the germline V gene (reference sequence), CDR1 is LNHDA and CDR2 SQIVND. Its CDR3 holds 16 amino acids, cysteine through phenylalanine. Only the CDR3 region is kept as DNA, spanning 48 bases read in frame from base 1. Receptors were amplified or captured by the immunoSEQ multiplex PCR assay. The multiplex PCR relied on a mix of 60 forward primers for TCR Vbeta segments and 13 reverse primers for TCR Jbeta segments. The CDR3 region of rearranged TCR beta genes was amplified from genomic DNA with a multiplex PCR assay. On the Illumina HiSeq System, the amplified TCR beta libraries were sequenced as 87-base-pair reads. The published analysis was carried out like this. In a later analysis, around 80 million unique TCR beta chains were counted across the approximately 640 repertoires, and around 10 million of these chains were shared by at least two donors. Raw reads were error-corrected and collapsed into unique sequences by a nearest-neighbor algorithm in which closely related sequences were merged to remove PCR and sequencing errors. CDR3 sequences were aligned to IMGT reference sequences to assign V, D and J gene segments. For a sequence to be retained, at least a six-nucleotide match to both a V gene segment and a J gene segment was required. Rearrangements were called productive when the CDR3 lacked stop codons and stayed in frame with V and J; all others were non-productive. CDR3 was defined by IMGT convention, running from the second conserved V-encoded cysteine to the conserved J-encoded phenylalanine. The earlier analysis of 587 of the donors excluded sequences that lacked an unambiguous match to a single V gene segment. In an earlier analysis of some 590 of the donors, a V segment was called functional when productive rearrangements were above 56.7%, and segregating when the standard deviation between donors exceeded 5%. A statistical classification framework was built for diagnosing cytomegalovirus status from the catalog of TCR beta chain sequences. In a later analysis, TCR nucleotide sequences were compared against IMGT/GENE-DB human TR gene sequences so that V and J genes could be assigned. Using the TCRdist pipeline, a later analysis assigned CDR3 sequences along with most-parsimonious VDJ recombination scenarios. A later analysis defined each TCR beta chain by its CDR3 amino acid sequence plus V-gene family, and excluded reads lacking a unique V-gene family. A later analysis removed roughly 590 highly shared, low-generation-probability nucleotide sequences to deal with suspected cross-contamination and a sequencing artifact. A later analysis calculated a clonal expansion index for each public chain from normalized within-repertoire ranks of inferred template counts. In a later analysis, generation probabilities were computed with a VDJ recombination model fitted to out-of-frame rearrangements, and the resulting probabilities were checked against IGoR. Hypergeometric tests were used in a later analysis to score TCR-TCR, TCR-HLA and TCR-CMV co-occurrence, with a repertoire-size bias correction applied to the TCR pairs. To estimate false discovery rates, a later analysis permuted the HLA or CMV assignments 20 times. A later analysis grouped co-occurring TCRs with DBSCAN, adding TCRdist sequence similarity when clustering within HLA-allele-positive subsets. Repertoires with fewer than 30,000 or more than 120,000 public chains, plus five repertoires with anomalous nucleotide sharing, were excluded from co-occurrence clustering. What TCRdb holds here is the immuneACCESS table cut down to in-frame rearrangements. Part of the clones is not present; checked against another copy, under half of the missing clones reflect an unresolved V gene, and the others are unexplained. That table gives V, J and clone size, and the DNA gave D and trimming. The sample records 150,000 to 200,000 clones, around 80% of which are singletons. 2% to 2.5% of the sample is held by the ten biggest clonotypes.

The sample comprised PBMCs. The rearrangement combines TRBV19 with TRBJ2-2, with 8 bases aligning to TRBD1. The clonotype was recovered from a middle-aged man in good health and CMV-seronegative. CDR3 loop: CASSSPTGANTGELFF. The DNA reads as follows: TGTGCCAGTAGTTCGCCGACAGGGGCGAACACCGGGGAGCTGTTTTTT.